Below, one T cell receptor (beta chain) is given with its context. The data derive from a study of shared clonotypes between healthy human individuals. Using immunoSEQ multiplex PCR, the repertoire was profiled, and TCRdb retains in-frame clones only, with some absent. Counted here are 2 million or so clones, approximately 95% occurring once; the ten biggest clones make up 0.13%. CDR3 length: 12 residues. V dropped 1 base and J dropped 7 bases, with 7 bases sitting between them. CDR1 is MNHNS and CDR2 is SASEGT in the germline V gene. The J gene is TRBJ1-1, the V gene TRBV6-1; D is possibly TRBD1 (5 bases). The receptor was derived from a young man in good health. The sample comprised naive CD4+ T cells sorted from blood. Documented subset: CD45RA+ positively selected. This chain's CDR3 is CASSEGRVEAFF. Written as DNA, the CDR3 is TGTGCCAGCAGTGAAGGCAGGGTTGAAGCTTTCTTT.